This T cell receptor beta chain originates from a study of T-cell reconstitution after alpha-beta-depleted transplantation in children. Unique molecular identifiers featured in how the TCRbeta library was prepared. TCRdb redid the calling of the PCR reads with MiXCR, one entry per CDR3 protein. In the table there are around 500,000 distinct CDR3 sequences, approximately 12% of which are singletons. V lost 3 bases, J lost 3 bases, and 17 bases stayed unmatched. The CDR3 spans 19 residues. The germline gives CDR1 SGHRS, CDR2 YFSETQ. Sequencing was performed on PBMCs from the stem cell graft donor, taken from the stem cell graft. V usage is TRBV5-1 and J usage is TRBJ2-5; 10 bases are shared with TRBD2. This receptor was obtained from a human donor who donated a stem cell graft to a child with combined immunodeficiency. The CDR3 spells CASSSGRWPPLAGEETQYF. The CDR3 coding sequence is TGCGCCAGCAGCTCTGGGCGTTGGCCGCCTCTAGCGGGAGAAGAGACCCAGTACTTC.